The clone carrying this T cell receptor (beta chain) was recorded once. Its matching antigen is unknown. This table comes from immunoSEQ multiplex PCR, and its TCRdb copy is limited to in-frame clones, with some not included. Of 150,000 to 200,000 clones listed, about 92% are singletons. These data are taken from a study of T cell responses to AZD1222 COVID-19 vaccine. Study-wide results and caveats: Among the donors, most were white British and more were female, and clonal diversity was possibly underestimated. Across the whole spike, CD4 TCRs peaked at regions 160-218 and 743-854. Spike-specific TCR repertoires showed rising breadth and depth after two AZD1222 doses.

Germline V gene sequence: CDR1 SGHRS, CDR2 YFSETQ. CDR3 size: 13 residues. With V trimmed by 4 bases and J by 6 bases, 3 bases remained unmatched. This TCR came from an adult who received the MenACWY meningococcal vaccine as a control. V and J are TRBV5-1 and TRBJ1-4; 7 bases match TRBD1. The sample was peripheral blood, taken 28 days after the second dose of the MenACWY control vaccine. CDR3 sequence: CASSRGQDEKLFF. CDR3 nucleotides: TGCGCCAGCAGCCGCGGACAGGATGAAAAACTGTTTTTT. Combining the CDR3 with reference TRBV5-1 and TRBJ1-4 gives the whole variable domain KAGVTQTPRYLIKTRGQQVTLSCSPISGHRSVSWYQQTPGQGLQFLFEYFSETQRNKGNFPGRFSGRQFSNSRSEMNVSTLELGDSALYLCASSRGQDEKLFFGSGTQLSVL.